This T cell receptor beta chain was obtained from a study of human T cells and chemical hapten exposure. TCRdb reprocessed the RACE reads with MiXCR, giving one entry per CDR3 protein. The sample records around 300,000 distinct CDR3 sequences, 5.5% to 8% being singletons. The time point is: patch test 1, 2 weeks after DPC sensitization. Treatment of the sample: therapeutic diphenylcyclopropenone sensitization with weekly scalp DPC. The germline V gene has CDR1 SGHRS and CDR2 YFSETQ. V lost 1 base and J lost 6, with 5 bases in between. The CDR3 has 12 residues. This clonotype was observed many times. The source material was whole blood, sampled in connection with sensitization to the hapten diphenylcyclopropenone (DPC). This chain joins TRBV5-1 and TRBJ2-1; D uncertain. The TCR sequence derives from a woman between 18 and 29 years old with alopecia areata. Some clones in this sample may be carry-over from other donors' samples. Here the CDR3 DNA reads TGCGCCAGCAGCTTGATTTTCAATGAGCAGTTCTTC. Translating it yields CASSLIFNEQFF.